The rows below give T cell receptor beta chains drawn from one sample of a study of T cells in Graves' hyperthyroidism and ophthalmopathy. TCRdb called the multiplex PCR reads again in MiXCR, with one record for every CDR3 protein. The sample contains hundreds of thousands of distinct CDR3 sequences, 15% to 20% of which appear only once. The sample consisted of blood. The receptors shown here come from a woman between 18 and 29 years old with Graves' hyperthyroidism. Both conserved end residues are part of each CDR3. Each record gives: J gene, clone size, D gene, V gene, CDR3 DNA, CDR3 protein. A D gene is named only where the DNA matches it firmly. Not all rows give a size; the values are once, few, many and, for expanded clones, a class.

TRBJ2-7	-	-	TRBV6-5	TGTGCCAGCAGTTATATTTCCCAGACCTACGAGCAGTACTTC	CASSYISQTYEQYF
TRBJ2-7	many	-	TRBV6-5	TGTGCCACCTCTCTAGGCACCACCCTCTACGAGCAGTACTTC	CATSLGTTLYEQYF
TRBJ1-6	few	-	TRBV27	TGTGCCAGCAGCTGGGAGGGGAACAATTCACCCCTCCACTTT	CASSWEGNNSPLHF
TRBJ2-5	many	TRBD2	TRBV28	TGTGCCAGCAGGGAAGGACTAGCGGTCGAGACCCAGTACTTC	CASREGLAVETQYF
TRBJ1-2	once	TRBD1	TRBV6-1	TGTGCCAGCAGGGGGGGACAGGGAAACTATGGCTACACCTTC	CASRGGQGNYGYTF
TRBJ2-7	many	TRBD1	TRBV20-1	TGCAGTGCCGTTGCCGGGACAGGGGCCTACGAGCAGTACTTC	CSAVAGTGAYEQYF
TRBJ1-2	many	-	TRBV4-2	TGTGCCAGCAGCCAAGATCCCGGCAGGTCTAACTATGGCTACACCTTC	CASSQDPGRSNYGYTF
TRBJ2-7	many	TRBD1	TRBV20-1	TGCAGTGCTAGACCCCCCCCGGCTGCAGGGGGCCACATCTCCTACGAGCAGTACTTC	CSARPPPAAGGHISYEQYF
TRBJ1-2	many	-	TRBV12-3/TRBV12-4	TGTGCCAGCAGCCCATTCAGGAGGGTGGACGGCTACACCTTC	CASSPFRRVDGYTF
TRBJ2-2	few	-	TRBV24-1	TGTGCCACCAGTGCAGGGAAGAACACCGGGGAGCTGTTTTTT	CATSAGKNTGELFF
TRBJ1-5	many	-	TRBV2	TGTGCCAGCAGTGAATGGGGGGTGAATAGCAATCAGCCCCAGCATTTT	CASSEWGVNSNQPQHF
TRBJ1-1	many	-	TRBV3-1	TGTGCCAGCAGCCAAGATGGCGGACCGAACACTGAAGCTTTCTTT	CASSQDGGPNTEAFF
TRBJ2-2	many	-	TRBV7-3	TGTGCCAGCAGCCATTCGTCCACCGGGGAGCTGTTTTTT	CASSHSSTGELFF
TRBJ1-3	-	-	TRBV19	TGTGCCAGTACCGATCGTACGCGCTCTGGAAACACCATATATTTT	CASTDRTRSGNTIYF
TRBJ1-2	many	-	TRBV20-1	TGCAGTGCTAGAGTCTCCAGGGAATATGGCTACACCTTC	CSARVSREYGYTF
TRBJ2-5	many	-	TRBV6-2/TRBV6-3	TGTGCCAGCAGTTACTTGGGTCTAGCATCAGAGACCCAGTACTTC	CASSYLGLASETQYF
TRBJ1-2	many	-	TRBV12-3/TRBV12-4	TGTGCCAGCAGTCAAACCGGGGGGGCTAACTATGGCTACACCTTC	CASSQTGGANYGYTF
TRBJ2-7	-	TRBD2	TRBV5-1	TGCGCCAGCAGCCTTAGCGGGGGGCCCGACTCCTACGAGCAGTACTTC	CASSLSGGPDSYEQYF
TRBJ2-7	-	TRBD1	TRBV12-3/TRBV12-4	TGTGCCAGCAGTTCCGAGGGGACAGCGTACGAGCAGTACTTC	CASSSEGTAYEQYF
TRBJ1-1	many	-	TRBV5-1	TGCGCCAGCAGCTTGGACGGGACGAACACTGAAGCTTTCTTT	CASSLDGTNTEAFF
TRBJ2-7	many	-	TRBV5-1	TGCGCCAGCAGCTTGGGGGCGGGACGGAGCTACGAGCAGTACTTC	CASSLGAGRSYEQYF
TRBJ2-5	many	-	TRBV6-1	TGTGCCAGCAGTGAAGTTGGGGTTGGCCAAGAGACCCAGTACTTC	CASSEVGVGQETQYF
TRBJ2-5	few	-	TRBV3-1	TGTGCCAGCAGCCAATTTAGCGTCGGAGAGACCCAGTACTTC	CASSQFSVGETQYF
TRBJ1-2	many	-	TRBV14	TGTGCCAGCAGCCCGAGGACACTTTTTAACTATGGCTACACCTTC	CASSPRTLFNYGYTF
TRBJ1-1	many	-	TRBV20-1	TGCAGTGCTGGGGGCATCCCACGAGCTTTCTTT	CSAGGIPRAFF
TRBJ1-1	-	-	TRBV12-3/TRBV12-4	TGTGCCAGCAGATGGGGGAGGTGGACTGAAGCTTTCTTT	CASRWGRWTEAFF